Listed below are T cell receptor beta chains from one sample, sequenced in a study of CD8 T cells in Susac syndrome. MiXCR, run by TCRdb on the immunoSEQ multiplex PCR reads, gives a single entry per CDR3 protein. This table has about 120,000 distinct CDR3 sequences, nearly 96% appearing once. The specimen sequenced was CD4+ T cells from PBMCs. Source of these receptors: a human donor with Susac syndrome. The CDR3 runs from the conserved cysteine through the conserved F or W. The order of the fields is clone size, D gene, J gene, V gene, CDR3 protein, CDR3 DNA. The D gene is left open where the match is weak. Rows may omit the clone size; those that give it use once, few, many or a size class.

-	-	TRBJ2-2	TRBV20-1	CSIKPGGAGTGELFF	TGCAGTATTAAACCGGGGGGCGCCGGCACCGGGGAGCTGTTTTTT
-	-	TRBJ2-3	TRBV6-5	CASSHPTTDTQYF	TGTGCCAGCAGTCACCCGACCACAGATACGCAGTATTTT
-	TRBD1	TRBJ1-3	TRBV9	CASSVWTGGAGNTIYF	TGTGCCAGCAGCGTATGGACAGGGGGCGCTGGAAACACCATATATTTT
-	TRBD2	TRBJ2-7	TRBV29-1	CSVRYPTGGPEQYF	TGCAGCGTCCGCTATCCAACGGGAGGGCCCGAGCAGTACTTC
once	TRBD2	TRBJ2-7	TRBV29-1	CSAIGLAAISYEQYF	TGCAGCGCTATTGGGCTAGCGGCCATATCCTACGAGCAGTACTTC
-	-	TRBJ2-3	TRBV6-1	CASTPRPEGVVSTDTQYF	TGTGCCAGCACCCCCAGGCCGGAGGGGGTAGTAAGTACAGATACGCAGTATTTT
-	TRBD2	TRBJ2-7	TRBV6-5	CASSYTHGLAREQYF	TGTGCCAGCAGTTACACCCACGGACTAGCGAGGGAGCAGTACTTC
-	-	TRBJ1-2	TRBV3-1	CASSQGAGAPYGYTF	TGTGCCAGCAGCCAAGGTGCAGGGGCTCCCTATGGCTACACCTTC
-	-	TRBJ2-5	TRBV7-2	CASSLFGGKETQYF	TGTGCCAGCAGCTTATTTGGAGGGAAAGAGACCCAGTACTTC
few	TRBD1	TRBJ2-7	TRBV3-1	CASSQTGYEQYF	TGTGCCAGCAGTCAGACAGGGTACGAGCAGTACTTC
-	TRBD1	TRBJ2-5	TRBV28	CASSFIGTGVGTQYF	TGTGCCAGCAGTTTCATTGGGACAGGGGTTGGGACCCAGTACTTC
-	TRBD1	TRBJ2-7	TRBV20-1	CSATSGGTYEQYF	TGCAGTGCTACTTCAGGGGGAACCTACGAGCAGTACTTC
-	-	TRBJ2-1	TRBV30	CATGRQGMNEQFF	TGTGCCACCGGAAGGCAGGGGATGAATGAGCAGTTCTTC
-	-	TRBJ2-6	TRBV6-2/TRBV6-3	CASPDSCSGANVLTF	TGTGCCAGCCCAGACAGTTGCTCTGGGGCCAACGTCCTGACTTTC
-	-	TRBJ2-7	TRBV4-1	CASSQVDLGFTYEQYF	TGCGCCAGCAGCCAAGTGGACCTAGGTTTTACCTACGAGCAGTACTTC
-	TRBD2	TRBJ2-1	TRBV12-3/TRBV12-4	CASRGLAPYNEQFF	TGTGCCAGCAGGGGACTAGCTCCCTACAATGAGCAGTTCTTC
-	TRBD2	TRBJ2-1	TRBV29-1	CSVVLAGGRNEQFF	TGCAGCGTTGTCCTAGCGGGAGGGAGGAATGAGCAGTTCTTC
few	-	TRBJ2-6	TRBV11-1	CASSSRGPKPGANVLTF	TGTGCCAGCAGCTCTAGGGGACCCAAGCCTGGGGCCAACGTCCTGACTTTC
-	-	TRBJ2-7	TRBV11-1	CASSLGSQVLYEQYF	TGTGCCAGCAGCCTAGGGAGCCAGGTACTCTACGAGCAGTACTTC
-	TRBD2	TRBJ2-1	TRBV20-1	CSARGPSGRAYNEQFF	TGCAGTGCTAGAGGCCCTAGCGGGAGGGCCTACAATGAGCAGTTCTTC
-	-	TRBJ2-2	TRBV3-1	CASSQVTFGDGELFF	TGTGCCAGCAGCCAAGTAACCTTTGGGGACGGGGAGCTGTTTTTT
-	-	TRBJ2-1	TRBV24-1	CATSDSSPRGSYNEQFF	TGTGCCACCAGTGATTCCAGCCCGCGCGGCTCCTACAATGAGCAGTTCTTC
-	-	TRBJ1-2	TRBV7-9	CASSLGPLNYGYTF	TGTGCCAGCAGCTTAGGCCCACTGAACTATGGCTACACCTTC
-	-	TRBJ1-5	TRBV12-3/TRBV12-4	CATSGWGNQPQHF	TGTGCTACGTCCGGCTGGGGCAATCAGCCCCAGCATTTT
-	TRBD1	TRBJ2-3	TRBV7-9	CASSYGTGSTDTQYF	TGTGCCAGCAGCTACGGGACAGGGAGCACAGATACGCAGTATTTT
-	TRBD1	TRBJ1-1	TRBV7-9	CASSLLQGSEAFF	TGTGCCAGCAGCCTTTTACAGGGGTCGGAAGCTTTCTTT
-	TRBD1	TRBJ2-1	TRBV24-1	CATSDLQGAYNEQFF	TGTGCCACCAGTGATTTGCAGGGGGCCTACAATGAGCAGTTCTTC
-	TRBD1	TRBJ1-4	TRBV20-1	CSAREGGQGGEKLFF	TGCAGTGCTAGAGAAGGGGGACAGGGGGGAGAAAAACTGTTTTTT
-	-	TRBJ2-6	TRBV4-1	CASSDSRGSGANVLTF	TGCGCCAGCAGCGACTCAAGGGGCTCTGGGGCCAACGTCCTGACTTTC
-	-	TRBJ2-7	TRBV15	CATSRGDSYEQYF	TGTGCCACCAGCAGAGGGGACTCGTACGAGCAGTACTTC
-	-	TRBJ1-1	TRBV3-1	CASSHGTGEAFF	TGTGCCAGCAGCCATGGGACGGGAGAAGCTTTCTTT
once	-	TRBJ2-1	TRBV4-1	CASSQGRERYNEQFF	TGCGCCAGCAGCCAAGGACGGGAGAGGTACAATGAGCAGTTCTTC
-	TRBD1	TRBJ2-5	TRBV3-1	CASSPRDRARETQYF	TGTGCCAGCAGCCCAAGGGACAGGGCGCGCGAGACCCAGTACTTC
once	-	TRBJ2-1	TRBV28	CASSPLRGPGNEQFF	TGTGCCAGCAGTCCGCTTCGGGGGCCCGGCAATGAGCAGTTCTTC
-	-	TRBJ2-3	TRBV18	CASSPNGADTQYF	TGTGCCAGCTCACCGAACGGTGCAGATACGCAGTATTTT
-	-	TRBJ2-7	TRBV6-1	CASSQRRGGPRYEQYF	TGTGCCAGCAGTCAGCGAAGGGGAGGCCCACGCTACGAGCAGTACTTC
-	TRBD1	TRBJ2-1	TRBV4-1	CASSHTGQGNNEQFF	TGCGCCAGCAGCCACACGGGACAGGGGAACAATGAGCAGTTCTTC
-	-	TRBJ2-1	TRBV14	CASSQDRNVKQFF	TGTGCCAGCAGCCAAGATCGGAACGTAAAGCAGTTCTTC
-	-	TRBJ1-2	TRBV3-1	CASSQARGYTF	TGTGCCAGCAGCCAGGCAAGAGGCTACACCTTC
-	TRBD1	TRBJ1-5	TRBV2	CASSALDRGAQPQHF	TGTGCCAGCAGTGCCCTGGACAGGGGGGCTCAGCCCCAGCATTTT
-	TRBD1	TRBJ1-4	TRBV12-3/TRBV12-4	CASRRDREAEKLFF	TGTGCCAGCAGGAGAGACAGGGAGGCTGAAAAACTGTTTTTT